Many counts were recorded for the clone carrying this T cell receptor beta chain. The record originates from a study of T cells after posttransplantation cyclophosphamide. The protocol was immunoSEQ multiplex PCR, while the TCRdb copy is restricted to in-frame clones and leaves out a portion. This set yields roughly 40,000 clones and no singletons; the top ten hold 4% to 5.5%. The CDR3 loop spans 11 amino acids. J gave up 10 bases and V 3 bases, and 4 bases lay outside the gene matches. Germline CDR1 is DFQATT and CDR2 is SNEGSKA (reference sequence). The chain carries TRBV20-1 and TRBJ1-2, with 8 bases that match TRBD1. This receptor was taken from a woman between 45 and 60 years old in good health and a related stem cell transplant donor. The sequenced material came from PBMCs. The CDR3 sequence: CSASRDRLYTF. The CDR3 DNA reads TGCAGTGCTAGCCGGGACAGGCTCTACACCTTC.